This TCR beta chain was documented in a study of blood T cell repertoires in COVID-19. Turning to the study itself: COVID-19 samples from acute and convalescent phases originated in the United States, Italy and Spain. In each case, the material was cDNA or gDNA derived from T cells, B-cell-depleted T cells, or PBMCs.

Under the authors' procedure: Reference gene primer amplification gave nucleated cell count estimates. The protocol was immunoSEQ multiplex PCR, while the TCRdb copy is restricted to in-frame clones and leaves out a portion. The V and J calls and the clone size are those of that table, but D and trimming were determined from the DNA. The sample contains roughly 240,000 clones, around 83% of which appear only once. Germline values: CDR1 SGHTA, CDR2 FQGTGA. The CDR3 contains 15 residues. Trimming removed 3 bases from V and 7 bases from J; junction bases left unmatched: 9. The chain couples TRBV7-3 to TRBJ2-1, with 7 bases lining up with TRBD2. The TCR comes from a man younger than 35 with active or convalescent COVID-19. The sequencing sample was made of peripheral blood. CDR3 loop: CASSFSSGSLNEQFF. The CDR3 region has the DNA TGTGCCAGCAGCTTTTCTAGCGGATCCCTTAATGAGCAGTTCTTC.